This paragraph reports one T cell receptor (beta chain). There are a few counts of this clonotype. Its specific antigen is unknown. Per-nucleotide qualities are absent, and no much larger clonotype sits a single base away. This sample was included in a study of vaccination and CD4 T cells after COVID-19 (dated 2022 in TCRdb). Regarding the complete study: Every convalescent patient had a positive nasal swab PCR test for SARS-CoV-2, with mild disease in roughly nine patients and severe disease in one. Six males and four females were included in the convalescent cohort, with two Hispanic individuals, seven Caucasians, two Asians and one multiracial person represented. Participants got two doses of the Pfizer-BioNTech BNT162b2 vaccine (n=8) or two doses of the Moderna mRNA-1273 vaccine (n=2). Post-COVID blood samples were collected from convalescent patients a median of approximately 100 days after diagnosis, with a range of about 35 to 161 days. Post-vaccine blood samples were obtained a median of about 72 days after the second vaccine dose, with a range of roughly 13 to 250 days. For stimulating the cultures, overlapping spike peptide pools were used, derived from SARS-CoV-2 as well as from the common cold coronaviruses HCoV-NL63, HCoV-OC43 and HCoV-229E. In control cultures, a CEFX viral epitope pool was used as positive control, an HIV-1 Nef peptide pool was used as negative control, or no peptide was added. In around 9 COVID-19 convalescent patients and a handful of infection-naive healthy vaccine recipients, researchers compared the spike-specific CD4+ TCR repertoire from before mRNA vaccination with the repertoire from after.

V gives up 6 bases and J gives up 7 bases, and the segment between their germline ends measures 13 bases. The CDR3, cysteine through phenylalanine, is 13 amino acids long. Of the read, only the CDR3 DNA is kept; its 39 bases are in frame from base 1. The library was produced with PCR. TCR sequencing of DNA from cultured CD4+ T cells used the Oncomine TCR Beta short-read assay at the Johns Hopkins FTIC core. The QIAamp micro DNA kit was used to extract genomic DNA from the cultured CD4+ T cells. Oncomine TCR Beta libraries made from cultured CD4+ T cells were pooled using unique dual indexes and sequenced on an Illumina iSeq 100. Per the authors' processing: Non-productive sequences were removed, and CDR3s not starting with C, not ending with F or W, or shorter than 7 amino acids were discarded. Antigen-specific clonotypes were identified using the MANAFEST web application through comparison of peptide-stimulated wells with reference and other culture wells. An FDR below 0.05, an odds ratio above 5, and a productive frequency above 0.1% in at least two of three replicate wells were required for clones to be considered positive. Clonotypes that were significantly expanded in both SARS-CoV-2 spike wells and at least one common cold coronavirus spike condition were defined as cross-reactive. Similarity between CDR3 sequences was evaluated in R version 3.6.1 using Levenshtein distances (stringdist) and unrooted phylogenetic trees (ape). The raw public data were reprocessed by TCRdb itself: fastp quality trimming at Q25, MiXCR clonotype calling, in-frame beta chains only. Identical CDR3 proteins give one entry, which carries the most common genes and DNA. In this record, the V and J calls reflect TCRdb's handling and not the investigators' own analysis. This sample lists around 2,500 distinct CDR3 sequences; less than 40% were detected once. The biggest ten clones account for 35% to 55% of the sample.

The meaning of the sample's treatment or condition label: roughly nine-day PBMC culture with coronavirus spike peptide pools or control peptides (ViraFEST assay). The study used the ViraFEST assay, which expanded antigen-specific T cells with peptide pools and then identified expanded clonotypes by TCR sequencing. Positive SARS-CoV-2 PCR tests in the convalescent patients dated from March to December 2020, before Alpha, Beta and Delta variants emerged in the United States. Each well held 1.5 million to 2.5 million PBMCs cultured with 9 to 10 ug/ml peptide pools in IMDM containing around 4.5% human AB serum and 9.5 to 10 IU/ml IL-2. Half of the culture medium was replaced with fresh IL-2-containing medium on days 3 and 7. After 10 to 11 days of culture, CD4+ T cells were isolated by negative selection with the EasySep CD4+ T cell isolation kit. Ficoll-Paque Plus gradient centrifugation was used to isolate PBMCs from whole blood, and the isolated PBMCs were then either used fresh or cryopreserved at -140C. In general, triplicate wells were set up for every culture condition.

Paper-wide results and their limitations: The median number of SARS-CoV-2-reactive clonotypes rose from 20 to 25 after infection to roughly 40 after vaccination, but the change was not significant. Of the vaccine-specific clones in convalescent patients, 304 of 307, or nearly all, reacted only to SARS-CoV-2 spike and did not cross-react with common cold coronaviruses. Among convalescent patients, a median about 86% of the SARS-CoV-2-reactive clones seen after vaccination appeared only after vaccination, which suggests priming specific to the vaccine. Relatively few convalescent patients were included in the study, and early timepoints after natural infection were not analyzed.

The specimen was CD4+ T cells from blood, cultured in vitro. The chain links TRBV12-3 or TRBV12-4 with TRBJ1-5, with the identity of the D gene unclear. The TCR was taken from a human donor who had recovered from COVID-19. The DNA sequence is TGTGCCAGCAGCAGACAACCCGAGCAGCCCCAGCATTTT. Protein translation: CASSRQPEQPQHF.